The 10 T cell receptor beta chains given below trace back to one sample, sequenced in a study of response to subunit inactivated influenza vaccine. TCRdb re-called the RT-PCR reads with MiXCR, one entry per CDR3 protein. There are 500,000 to 600,000 distinct CDR3 sequences in the sample; 12% occur only once, and about a tenth lies in the top ten. Sequences were derived from PBMCs from blood, sampled on the day of vaccination. These receptors were collected from a man in his fifties or sixties who received an inactivated influenza vaccine.

This clonotype occurred a few times. The J gene is TRBJ1-6, the V gene TRBV14; the D gene is possibly TRBD1 (6 bases). Per germline, CDR1 SGHDN and CDR2 FVKESK. V was clipped by 0 bases and J by 10 bases, with 13 bases between them. The CDR3 sequence is 15 residues long. CDR3 nucleotide sequence: TGTGCCAGCAGCCAAGATCCGGACAGCCGCTCACCCCTCCACTTT. Amino acid sequence: CASSQDPDSRSPLHF.

This clonotype has a handful of counts. The rearrangement links TRBV6-1 to TRBJ1-5; 7 bases align to TRBD1. Per germline, CDR1 MNHNS and CDR2 SASEGT. J lost 6 bases, V lost 6 bases, and 14 bases had no gene match. CDR3 length equals 16 residues. The CDR3 reads CASSLLSRQGGQPQHF. As DNA, the CDR3 is TGTGCCAGCAGCCTACTGTCCCGACAGGGTGGTCAGCCCCAGCATTTT.

This clonotype was found many times. The chain is built from TRBV7-2 and TRBJ1-2; no firm D call. Germline lookup yields CDR1 SGHTA and CDR2 FQGNSA. The CDR3 has 14 residues. Trimming took 6 bases from V and 1 from J, leaving 12 bases between them. This CDR3 reads CASRYPPVNYGYTF. The DNA of the CDR3 is TGTGCCAGCAGGTACCCCCCAGTTAACTATGGCTACACCTTC.

This clonotype was counted only a few times. V is TRBV2 and J is TRBJ2-2, with no clear D. V was shortened by 6 bases and J by 6 bases, with 11 bases between the two germline ends. CDR1 is SNHLY and CDR2 is FYNNEI in the germline V gene. The CDR3 runs to 13 residues. CDR3 residues: CASRAGYPGELFF. The CDR3 coding sequence is TGTGCCAGCAGGGCCGGATACCCCGGGGAGCTGTTTTTT.

This clonotype was detected only a few times. This sequence joins TRBV7-2 and TRBJ2-5; 9 positions match TRBD1. J was trimmed by 3 bases and V by 5 bases; bases with no gene match: 7. The CDR3 runs 15 residues. The germline CDR1 and CDR2 sequences are SGHTA and FQGNSA. This chain's CDR3 is CASSPDRGREETQYF. The CDR3 DNA reads as TGTGCCAGCAGCCCGGACAGGGGAAGGGAAGAGACCCAGTACTTC.

This clonotype has a count of ten or more. CDR3 region: CSVGLSTSSYEQYF. CDR3 DNA: TGCAGCGTCGGCCTCTCAACCAGCTCCTACGAGCAGTACTTC. This chain connects TRBV29-1 to TRBJ2-7; no clear D. Germline-derived CDR1 and CDR2 are SQVTM and ANQGSEA. The CDR3 consists of 14 residues. Between the trimmed V and J ends, which lost 6 bases and 0 bases, there was a span of 15 bases.

This clonotype was seen many times. J is TRBJ2-6 and V is TRBV5-1; the D gene is possibly TRBD1 (5 bases). Germline values: CDR1 SGHRS, CDR2 YFSETQ. The CDR3 spans 18 residues. The V gene lost 0 bases and the J gene lost 0 bases, with 13 bases spanning the gap. The CDR3 DNA sequence: TGCGCCAGCAGCTTGGAACTTAGACAGCACTCTGGGGCCAACGTCCTGACTTTC. Translation gives CASSLELRQHSGANVLTF.

The chain joins TRBV7-9 to TRBJ2-5; D is uncertain. Between the trimmed V and J ends, which lost 3 bases and 5 bases, there was a span of 10 bases. This CDR3 region has 13 residues. CDR1 SEHNR and CDR2 FQNEAQ come from the germline V gene (reference sequence). CDR3 nucleotide sequence: TGTGCCAGCAGCTTCGGCTGGGCGGAGACCCAGTACTTC. Amino acid sequence: CASSFGWAETQYF.

This clonotype was found once. This may come from a read error, since a much larger clone is one base off. The V and J genes are TRBV5-1 and TRBJ2-7; D call uncertain. Germline CDR1 reads SGHRS; CDR2 reads YFSETQ. This CDR3 has 16 amino acids. V lost 0 bases and J 3 bases, leaving 16 bases between the germline ends. This chain's CDR3 is CASSLVLSSIGYEQYF. Here the CDR3 DNA reads TGCGCCAGCAGCTTGGTCCTGTCAAGCATAGGCTACGAGCAGTACTTC.

This clonotype was counted a few times. The chain carries TRBV12-3 or TRBV12-4 and TRBJ1-6; D is uncertain. With 8 bases removed from V and 8 bases from J, the gap between germline ends came to 7 bases. This CDR3 spans 11 amino acids. The CDR3 reads CASSSDSPLHF. The CDR3 bases are TGTGCCAGCTCATCGGATTCACCCCTCCACTTT.